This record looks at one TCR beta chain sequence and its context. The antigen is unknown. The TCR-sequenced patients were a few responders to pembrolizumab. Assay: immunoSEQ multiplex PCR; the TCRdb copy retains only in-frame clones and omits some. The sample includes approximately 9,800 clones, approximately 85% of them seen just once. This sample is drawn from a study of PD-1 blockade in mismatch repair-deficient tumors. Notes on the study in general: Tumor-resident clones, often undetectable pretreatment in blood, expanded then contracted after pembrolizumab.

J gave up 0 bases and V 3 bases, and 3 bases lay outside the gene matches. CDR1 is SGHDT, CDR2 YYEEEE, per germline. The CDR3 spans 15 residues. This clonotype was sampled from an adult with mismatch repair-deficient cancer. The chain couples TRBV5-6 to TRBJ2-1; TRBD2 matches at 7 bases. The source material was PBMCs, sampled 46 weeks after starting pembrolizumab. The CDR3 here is CASSSRGSSYNEQFF. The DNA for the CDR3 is TGTGCCAGCAGCTCGCGGGGGAGCTCCTACAATGAGCAGTTCTTC.